A single sample gave rise to the 2 T cell receptor beta chains below, sequenced in a study of beta chain features in type 1 diabetes. Findings and limits, study-wide: Type 1 diabetes patients showed a moderate but significant shortening of TCRB CDR3s in all four CD4+ subsets.

TCRB transcripts that were expressed got sequenced, as all of the isolated RNA had been reverse transcribed. The method was immunoSEQ multiplex PCR; TCRdb's version includes in-frame clones alone and lacks a portion of them. This sample has roughly 300,000 clones, with around 9% found just once. These receptors' targets are unknown. Sequenced input: central memory CD4+ T cells from blood. The source of these receptors is a man younger than 45 with type 1 diabetes.

This clone was picked up a small number of times. V usage is TRBV2 and J usage is TRBJ2-3; D unclear. The germline CDR1 and CDR2 sequences are SNHLY and FYNNEI. This CDR3 spans 12 amino acids. The CDR3 DNA reads as TGTGCGAGCCGGGCATCCCTAGATACGCAGTATTTT. This gives the protein CASRASLDTQYF.

Notes on this clone: Within the sample, other DNA sequences also encode this same CDR3. The chain links TRBV29-1 to TRBJ2-3; maybe TRBD2 (6 bases). The CDR3 totals 13 residues. From germline, CDR1 is SQVTM and CDR2 ANQGSEA. Trimming removed 4 bases from V and 2 bases from J, with 10 bases in between. CDR3 sequence (DNA): TGCAGCGTTGCCGGAGGGGACACAGATACGCAGTATTTT. Protein: CSVAGGDTDTQYF.